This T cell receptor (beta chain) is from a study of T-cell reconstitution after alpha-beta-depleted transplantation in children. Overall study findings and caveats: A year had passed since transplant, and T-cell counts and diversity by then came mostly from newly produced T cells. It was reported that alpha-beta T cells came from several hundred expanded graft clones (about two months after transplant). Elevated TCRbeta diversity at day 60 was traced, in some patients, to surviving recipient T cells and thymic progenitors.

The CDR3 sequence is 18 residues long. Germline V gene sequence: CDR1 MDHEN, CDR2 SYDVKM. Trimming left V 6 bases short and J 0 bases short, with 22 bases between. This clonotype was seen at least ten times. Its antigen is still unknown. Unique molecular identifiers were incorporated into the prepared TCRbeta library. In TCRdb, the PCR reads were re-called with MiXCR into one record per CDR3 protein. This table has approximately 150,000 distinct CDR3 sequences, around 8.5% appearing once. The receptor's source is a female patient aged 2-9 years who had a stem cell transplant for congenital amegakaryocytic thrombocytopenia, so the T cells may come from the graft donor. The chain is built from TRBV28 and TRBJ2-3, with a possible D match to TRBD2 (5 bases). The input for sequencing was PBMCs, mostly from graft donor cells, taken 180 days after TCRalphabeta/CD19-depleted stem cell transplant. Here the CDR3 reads CASSSRRGVASSTDTQYF. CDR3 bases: TGTGCCAGCAGCTCACGCCGGGGTGTGGCATCGAGCACAGATACGCAGTATTTT.